This record looks at one TCR beta chain sequence and its context. The antigen remains unidentified. The CDR3 ends on some other residue instead of the conserved phenylalanine or tryptophan, so this is likely a read error. Because the CDR3's place on the DNA is in doubt, the DNA is left out and the CDR3 is given as listed by TCRdb. This sample stems from a study of cytomegalovirus exposure and HLA in healthy donors. Findings and caveats of the study: Presence/absence analysis assumed near-uniform sequencing depth across donors. A later analysis found most CMV-associated TCR beta chains apparently HLA-restricted.

Per the germline V gene, CDR1 is WNHNN and CDR2 is SYGVQD (reference sequence). Inclusive of both ends, the CDR3 amounts to 8 amino acids. Though probably carrying unrecorded immune exposures, donors were nominally healthy at sampling. The PCR ran on 60 Vbeta and 13 Jbeta primers. The assay was immunoSEQ multiplex PCR, and TCRdb's table has in-frame clones only and misses some. The table lists about 120,000 clones, 80% of them singletons. The sample was PBMCs. The TCR originated in a man aged 25-45 years in good health and CMV-seropositive. The chain recombines TRBV10-1 with TRBJ2-3; TRBD1 is the table's D call and was not checked against the DNA. CDR3 region: CASSTGCL.